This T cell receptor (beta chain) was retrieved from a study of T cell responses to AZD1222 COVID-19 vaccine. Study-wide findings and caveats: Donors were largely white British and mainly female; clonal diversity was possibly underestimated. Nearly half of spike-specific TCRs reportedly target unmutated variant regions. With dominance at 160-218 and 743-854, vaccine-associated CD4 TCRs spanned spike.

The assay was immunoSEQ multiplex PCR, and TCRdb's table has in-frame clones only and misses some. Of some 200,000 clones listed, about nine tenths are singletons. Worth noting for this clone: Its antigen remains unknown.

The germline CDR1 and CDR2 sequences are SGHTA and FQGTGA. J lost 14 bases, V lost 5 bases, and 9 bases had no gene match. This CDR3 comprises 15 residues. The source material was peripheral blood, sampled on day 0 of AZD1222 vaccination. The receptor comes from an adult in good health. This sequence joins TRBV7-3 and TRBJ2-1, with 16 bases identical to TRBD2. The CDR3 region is CASSAEMGLAGGKFF. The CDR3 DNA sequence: TGTGCCAGCAGCGCAGAAATGGGACTAGCGGGAGGGAAGTTCTTC.